This T cell receptor beta chain was captured in a study of T cell clones after liver transplantation (dated by TCRdb to the late 2010s). Study-level background: The samples were obtained from ITN030ST, a randomized trial that attempted immunosuppression withdrawal within 2 years after liver transplantation. After a pre-transplant mixed lymphocyte reaction, TCRbeta sequencing was used to pinpoint donor-reactive T cell clones, which were subsequently tracked in post-transplant blood. Third party-reactive TCRbeta sequences from pre-transplant MLRs were also identified as an antigen-independent comparator for donor-reactive sequences. Of the eight recipients, three were HCV-positive, while the remaining recipients had been transplanted for non-autoimmune, non-viral indications. No induction therapy was given to the subjects, and standard immunosuppression was administered until randomization at 12-24 months post-transplant. Tolerance meant complete immunosuppression withdrawal for at least one year without liver enzymes rising beyond twice the upper limit of normal. Blood samples were taken pre-transplant, pre-randomization before withdrawal, and post-randomization after full withdrawal or failed withdrawal. The study cohort included 8 liver transplant recipients, of whom 3 were classified as tolerant and 5 as non-tolerant.

A word on this clone: No cognate antigen has been identified for it. Per-base quality was not reported, and no clone a single base away is much larger than it.

Thawed unstimulated PBMCs were stained for CD3, CD4 and CD8 and FACS-sorted into CD3+CD4+ and CD3+CD8+ populations. All 8 studied subjects were randomized to withdrawal of immunosuppression. The Qiagen DNeasy Blood and Tissue Kit was used for isolation of genomic DNA. Overall study results and their limits: Low numbers of available donor cells limited the measurable donor-reactive repertoire in two subjects. A significant post-transplant decrease in circulating donor-reactive CD4 TCRbeta sequences was observed in 5 of 8 subjects, irrespective of tolerance or HCV status. Donor-reactive sequences declined more than third party-reactive ones, suggesting partial antigen-specific deletion unrelated to withdrawal success. The conclusions were considered preliminary, being limited by small, heterogeneous patient numbers and non-standardized post-transplant time points. Without allograft tissue specimens, donor-reactive T cells may have migrated into the graft rather than being deleted. After accounting for repertoire turnover, donor-reactive detection was significantly reduced in 7 of 8 subjects for CD4 and 8 of 8 for CD8.

Using immunoSEQ, frozen genomic DNA was subjected to high-throughput TCRbeta CDR3 sequencing, a process that included PCR amplification, mapping, bias correction and internal controls. Regarding the original processing steps: Only productive rearrangements were retained, and each unique TCRbeta sequence was defined by its CDR3 nucleotide sequence together with its V and J gene. For a sequence to be called donor-reactive, it needed a frequency of at least 0.01% and at least 5-fold expansion in CFSE-low cells compared with unstimulated pre-transplant cells. Minimum frequency thresholds were set for each subject based on the unstimulated sample with the lowest template count, ensuring at least 90% detection power. Jensen-Shannon divergence between the top 1000 TCRbeta sequences post-transplant and pre-transplant was used to measure repertoire turnover. Two-sided Fisher's exact tests were used to test for changes in the detection of donor-reactive sequences. TCRdb stores this immuneACCESS table with in-frame sequences only. Part of the clones is absent; in the studies checked, under half of the shortfall reflects unresolved V genes, and no reason is known for the rest. That table gives V, J and clone size, and the DNA gave D and trimming. This sample lists about 71,000 clones; 80% were detected once. Jointly, the top ten make up approximately 0.81% of the sample.

Counted from cysteine to phenylalanine, this CDR3 has 16 amino acids. CDR3 DNA only is kept here, 48 bases in frame from base 1. The chain couples TRBV21-1 to TRBJ2-1; the table's D call of TRBD2 was not tested on the DNA. TRBV21-1 is designated a pseudogene. Specimen: CD4+ T cells from blood, collected 12 months after liver transplant. The receptor was isolated from a human patient who received a liver transplant. The graft donor may be the source of some T cells after a transplant. Read as DNA, the sequence is TGTGCCAGCAGCAAAAGGCCTAGCGGGAGGGACAATGAGCAGTTCTTC. This gives the protein CASSKRPSGRDNEQFF.